This T cell receptor (beta chain) was sequenced during a study of blood T cell repertoires in COVID-19. Some clones are missing from TCRdb's copy, which holds only in-frame ones; the method was immunoSEQ multiplex PCR. This repertoire shows roughly 130,000 clones, roughly 83% found once; its top ten account for around 15%. The CDR3 has 14 residues. Trimming cost V 7 bases and J 6 bases, with 17 bases left between them. The germline CDR1 and CDR2 sequences are MNHEY and SVGAGI. Material: peripheral blood. V and J are TRBV6-5 and TRBJ2-3; D uncertain. The receptor's source is a woman aged 45-59 years with acute or convalescent COVID-19. In DNA, the CDR3 is TGTGCCAGCACCCTCTCTCGTTGGGCGGATACGCAGTATTTT. This translates into CASTLSRWADTQYF.